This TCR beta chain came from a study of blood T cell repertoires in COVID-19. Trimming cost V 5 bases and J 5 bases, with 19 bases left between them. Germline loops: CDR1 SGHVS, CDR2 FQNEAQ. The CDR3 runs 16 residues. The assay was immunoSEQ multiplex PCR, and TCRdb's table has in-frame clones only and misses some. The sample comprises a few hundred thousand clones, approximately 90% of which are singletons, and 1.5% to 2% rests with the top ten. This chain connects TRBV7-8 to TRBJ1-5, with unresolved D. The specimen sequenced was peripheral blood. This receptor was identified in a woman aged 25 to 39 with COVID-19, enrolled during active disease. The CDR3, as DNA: TGTGCCAGCAGCCCTACTCCTCTCGGTCGCGATCAGCCCCAGCATTTT. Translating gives CASSPTPLGRDQPQHF.